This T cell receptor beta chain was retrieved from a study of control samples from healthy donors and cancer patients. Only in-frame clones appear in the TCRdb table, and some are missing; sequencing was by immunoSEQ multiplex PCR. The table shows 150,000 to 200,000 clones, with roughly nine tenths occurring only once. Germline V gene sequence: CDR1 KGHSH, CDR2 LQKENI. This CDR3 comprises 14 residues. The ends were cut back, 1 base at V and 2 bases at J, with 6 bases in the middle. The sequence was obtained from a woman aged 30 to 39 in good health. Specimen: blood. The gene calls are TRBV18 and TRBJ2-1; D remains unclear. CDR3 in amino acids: CASSPRHTYNEQFF. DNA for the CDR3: TGTGCCAGCTCACCACGGCACACCTACAATGAGCAGTTCTTC.